This T cell receptor beta chain appears in the sequencing data of a study of T cell responses to AZD1222 COVID-19 vaccine. Study-level points and caveats: A rise in Spike-specific TCR breadth and depth followed two AZD1222 doses.

This clone was observed a single time. What it binds is not known. Germline CDR1 and CDR2: LNHDA and SQIVND (reference sequence). The length of the CDR3 is 12 residues. Between the trimmed V and J ends, which lost 5 bases and 3 bases, there was a span of 7 bases. TCRdb's copy holds only in-frame clones and misses some; the assay was immunoSEQ multiplex PCR. The sample lists about 110,000 clones, approximately 96% occurring once. Specimen: peripheral blood, collected on day 0 of AZD1222 vaccination. This chain joins TRBV19 and TRBJ1-1, with D perhaps matching TRBD1 (6 bases). This sequence originates from an adult in good health. The CDR3 DNA reads as TGTGCCAGTAGTCCAGGGGACACTGAAGCTTTCTTT. Amino acids: CASSPGDTEAFF.